This T cell receptor beta chain was recovered during a study of PD-1 blockade in classical Hodgkin lymphoma. Study findings and constraints: No one has yet defined what causes the repertoire differences, which may be disease activity or prior therapy.

V shed 2 bases, J shed 3 bases, and the junction held 7 bases outside the gene matches. Germline CDR1 SGHRS, CDR2 YFSETQ. This CDR3 is 16 amino acids long. With no exception, relapse followed autologous stem cell transplantation in all patients, and brentuximab vedotin exposure varied. As for this clone: As yet, its antigen is unknown.

This table comes from immunoSEQ multiplex PCR, and its TCRdb copy is limited to in-frame clones, with some not included. The sample contains 20,000 to 30,000 clones, 80% to 85% of which appear only once. The clonotype comes from a human donor with classical Hodgkin lymphoma. This sequence joins TRBV5-1 and TRBJ2-3; 9 nucleotides match TRBD2. The sequences come from peripheral blood mononuclear cells (PBMCs), collected before the second cycle of nivolumab. The CDR3 sequence is CASSFLSGSLTDTQYF. The CDR3 region has the DNA TGCGCCAGCAGCTTCCTTAGCGGGAGTTTAACAGATACGCAGTATTTT.